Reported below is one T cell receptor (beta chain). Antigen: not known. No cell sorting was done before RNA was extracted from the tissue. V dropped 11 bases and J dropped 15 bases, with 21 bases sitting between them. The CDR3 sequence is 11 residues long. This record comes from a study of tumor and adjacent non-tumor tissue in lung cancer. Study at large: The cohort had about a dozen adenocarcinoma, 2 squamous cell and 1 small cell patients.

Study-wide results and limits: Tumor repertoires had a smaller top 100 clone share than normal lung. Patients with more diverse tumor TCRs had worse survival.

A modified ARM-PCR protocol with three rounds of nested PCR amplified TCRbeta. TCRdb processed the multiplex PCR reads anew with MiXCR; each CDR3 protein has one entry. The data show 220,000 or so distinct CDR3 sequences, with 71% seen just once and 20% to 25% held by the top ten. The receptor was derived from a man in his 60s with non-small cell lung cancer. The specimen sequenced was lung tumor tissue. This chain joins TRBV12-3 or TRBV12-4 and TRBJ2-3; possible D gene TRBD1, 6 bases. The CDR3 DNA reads TGTGCCTCGCGAAGGACAGATACACATTATTTT. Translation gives CASRRTDTHYF.